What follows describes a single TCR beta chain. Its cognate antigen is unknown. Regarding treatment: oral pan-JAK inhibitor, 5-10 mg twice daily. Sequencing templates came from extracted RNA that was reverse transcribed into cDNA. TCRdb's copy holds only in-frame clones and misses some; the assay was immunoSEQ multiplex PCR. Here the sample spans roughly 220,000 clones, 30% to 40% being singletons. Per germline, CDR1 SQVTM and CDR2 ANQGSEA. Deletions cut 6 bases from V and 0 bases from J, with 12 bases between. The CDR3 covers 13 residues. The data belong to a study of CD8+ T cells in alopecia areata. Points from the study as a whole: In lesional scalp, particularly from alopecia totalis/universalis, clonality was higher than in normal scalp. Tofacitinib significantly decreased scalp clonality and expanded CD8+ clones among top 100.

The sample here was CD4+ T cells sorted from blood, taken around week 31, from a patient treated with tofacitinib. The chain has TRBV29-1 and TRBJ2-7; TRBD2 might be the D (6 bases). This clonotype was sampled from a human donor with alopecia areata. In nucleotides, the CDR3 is TGCAGCGTCGGGACTCATAGCTCCTACGAGCAGTACTTC. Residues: CSVGTHSSYEQYF.